The 10 T cell receptor beta chains given below trace back to one sample, sequenced in a study of T cells in Graves' hyperthyroidism and ophthalmopathy. What was amplified from RNA transcripts were TCR beta CDR3 regions. HTBI primers drove first-round RT-PCR of the TCR CDR3. One entry per CDR3 protein results from TCRdb running MiXCR on the multiplex PCR reads. The data hold about 680,000 distinct CDR3 sequences, with roughly a third observed a single time. The sequencing input was blood. These receptors originate from a woman aged 40-49 years with Graves' hyperthyroidism.

The genes are TRBV12-3 or TRBV12-4 and TRBJ2-7, with D hard to call. V lost 2 bases and J 1 base, leaving 12 bases between the germline ends. This CDR3 contains 15 residues. The CDR3 sequence: CASSLYFAESYEQYF. The CDR3 DNA sequence: TGTGCCAGCAGTTTATATTTCGCGGAATCCTACGAGCAGTACTTC.

The chain uses TRBV20-1 and TRBJ1-1; weak D call: TRBD1 (5 bases). Trimming left V 6 bases short and J 4 bases short, with 12 bases between. CDR3 size: 12 residues. The V gene's germline CDR1 is DFQATT and CDR2 SNEGSKA (reference sequence). The chain's CDR3 is CSAGRVGTEAFF. For the CDR3, the DNA is TGCAGTGCGGGCAGGGTCGGCACTGAAGCTTTCTTT.

The chain combines TRBV20-1 with TRBJ2-5; no firm D call. The assigned J gene may be wrong: the sequence end matches TRBJ2-1 better. This CDR3 has 12 amino acids. Per germline, CDR1 DFQATT and CDR2 SNEGSKA (reference sequence). CDR3 coding DNA: TGCAGTGCTCCGCCTGGGTTGAATGAGCAGTTCTTC. This gives the protein CSAPPGLNEQFF.

This clonotype was observed a handful of times. J is TRBJ2-5 and V is TRBV7-2; 8 bases are a match to TRBD1. J gave up 5 bases and V 1 base, and 9 bases lay outside the gene matches. The CDR3 contains 16 residues. Germline CDR1 is SGHTA and CDR2 is FQGNSA. This CDR3 reads CASSLGSRGLGETQYF. CDR3 in DNA: TGTGCCAGCAGCTTAGGGTCCAGGGGGCTGGGGGAGACCCAGTACTTC.

This clonotype was seen at least ten times. The chain joins TRBV2 to TRBJ1-2; no firm D call. The V end lost 7 bases, the J end lost 13 bases, and 25 bases lay between the germline ends. The germline V gene encodes CDR1 SNHLY and CDR2 FYNNEI. The CDR3 runs 14 residues. The CDR3 region is CASTRPKVGVTLTF. The CDR3 DNA reads as TGTGCCAGCACAAGGCCGAAAGTGGGTGTGACGCTCACCTTC.

The chain combines TRBV9 with TRBJ2-5; TRBD1 agrees at 9 bases. CDR1 SGDLS and CDR2 YYNGEE come from the germline V gene. The ends lost 4 bases at V and 3 bases at J; junction bases unmatched: 13. This CDR3 is 17 amino acids long. The CDR3 loop reads CASSQTPTGGRKETQYF. CDR3 DNA: TGTGCCAGCAGCCAGACACCTACAGGGGGCCGGAAAGAGACCCAGTACTTC. Variable domain in full (rest from reference TRBV9 and TRBJ2-5): DSGVTQTPKHLITATGQRVTLRCSPRSGDLSVYWYQQSLDQGLQFLIQYYNGEERAKGNILERFSAQQFPDLHSELNLSSLELGDSALYFCASSQTPTGGRKETQYFGPGTRLLVL.

This clonotype occurred once. Given a much more abundant clone one base away, this may be a read error. The chain couples TRBV19 to TRBJ1-6, with 9 bases lining up with TRBD1. The V gene end was trimmed by 8 bases and the J gene end by 6 bases; junction bases not matched to a gene: 5. CDR1 is LNHDA, CDR2 SQIVND, per germline (reference sequence). The CDR3 runs 14 residues. CDR3 amino acids: CASEGTGRNSPLHF. CDR3 DNA: TGTGCCAGTGAGGGGACAGGGCGTAATTCACCCCTCCACTTT.

This chain joins TRBV4-2 and TRBJ1-4; D possibly corresponds to TRBD1 (5 bases). The CDR3 runs 15 residues. Deletions cut 0 bases from V and 8 bases from J, with 13 bases between. CDR1 is LGHNA and CDR2 is YNFKEQ in the germline V gene. In nucleotides, the CDR3 is TGTGCCAGCAGCCAAGACGGGACTCGGCGAGAAAAACTGTTTTTT. This gives the protein CASSQDGTRREKLFF.

A note on this clonotype: A much larger clone differs from this one at a single base, so this may be a read error. The CDR3 loop is CASSLIAGGGNYEQYF. The CDR3 bases are TGTGCCAGCAGCTTAATTGCAGGGGGCGGAAACTACGAGCAGTACTTC. The chain employs TRBV7-2 and TRBJ2-7; 8 bases are shared with TRBD1. This CDR3 spans 16 amino acids. Looked up from germline, CDR1 is SGHTA and CDR2 is FQGNSA. The V segment lost 2 bases and the J segment 3 bases; nucleotides outside the gene matches: 9.

This clonotype came up a few times. V and J are TRBV6-6 and TRBJ1-6, with D unclear. V was clipped by 0 bases and J by 8 bases, with 17 bases between them. This CDR3 comprises 17 residues. Germline V lookup: CDR1 MNHNY, CDR2 SVGAGI (reference sequence). The CDR3 loop is CASSYSAPVNPYSPLHF. In DNA form, the CDR3 reads TGTGCCAGCAGTTACTCGGCCCCCGTGAACCCTTATTCACCCCTCCACTTT.